The rows below give T cell receptor beta chains drawn from one sample of a study of graft-versus-host responses after intestinal transplantation. Repertoires were generated with immunoSEQ multiplex PCR, while TCRdb's copy carries only in-frame clones and drops some. The sample has over 45,000 clones; roughly 91% are singletons. The specimen comprised PBMCs, sampled about 800 days after a first intestinal transplant, on the day of a second. These receptors were collected from a human patient who received an intestinal transplant, so some T cells may come from the graft donor. Both conserved end residues are trimmed from each CDR3.

CDR3 length: 13
J gene: .
V gene: TRBV30
CDR3 protein: AWSVWAGGGYEQY

CDR3 length: 15
J gene: TRBJ2-1
V gene: TRBV2
CDR3 protein: ASSAGLGTGRNNEQF

CDR3 length: 13
J gene: TRBJ2-7
V gene: TRBV7-6
CDR3 protein: ASTGGLADSYEQY

CDR3 length: 16
J gene: TRBJ1-3
V gene: TRBV5-1
CDR3 protein: ASSSRAGGGASGNTIY

CDR3 length: 13
J gene: TRBJ1-3
V gene: TRBV6-6
CDR3 protein: ASSRSQTSGNTIY

CDR3 length: 13
J gene: TRBJ2-3
V gene: TRBV30
CDR3 protein: AWSAGQGVTDTQY

CDR3 length: 13
J gene: TRBJ2-7
V gene: TRBV9
CDR3 protein: ASSPQGQGSYEQY

CDR3 length: 9
J gene: TRBJ2-7
V gene: TRBV20-1
CDR3 protein: SASDFLEQY

CDR3 length: 8
J gene: TRBJ2-1
V gene: TRBV6-5
CDR3 protein: ATRFNEQF

CDR3 length: 15
J gene: TRBJ1-1
V gene: TRBV14
CDR3 protein: ASRPWGGQLMNTEAF

CDR3 length: 11
J gene: TRBJ2-7
V gene: TRBV10-2
CDR3 protein: ASSGGHSYEQY

CDR3 length: 13
J gene: TRBJ2-7
V gene: TRBV21-1
CDR3 protein: ASSKVPSDSYEQY

CDR3 length: 12
J gene: TRBJ1-1
V gene: TRBV6-1
CDR3 protein: ASSGRPMNTEAF

CDR3 length: 14
J gene: TRBJ2-1
V gene: TRBV19
CDR3 protein: ASNPPGTGLRGEQF